Included here is one T cell receptor beta chain sequence, with context. The antigen is undetermined. This specimen comes from a study of T cell responses to AZD1222 COVID-19 vaccine. Study results and caveats: A reported finding is that nearly half of spike-specific TCRs target unmutated variant regions. Seropositive at baseline were only six AZD1222 recipients. Spike was spanned by vaccine-associated CD4 TCRs, which were dominant at 160-218 and 743-854. Donors were mostly white British, more females; clonal diversity possibly underestimated.

V lost 2 bases, J lost 2 bases, and 13 bases lay in between. The CDR3 totals 15 residues. CDR1 is MNHEY and CDR2 is SMNVEV in the germline V gene (reference sequence). Some clones are missing from TCRdb's copy, which holds only in-frame ones; the method was immunoSEQ multiplex PCR. The data contain just under 95,000 clones, more than 75% of them seen just once; the ten biggest clones take up 10% to 13%. The sequences come from peripheral blood, collected on day 0 of AZD1222 vaccination. This rearrangement joins TRBV27 to TRBJ2-7, with D possibly being TRBD2 (7 bases). This receptor was identified in an adult in good health. Here the CDR3 reads CASSLKAGTPYEQYF. The CDR3 DNA reads as TGTGCCAGCAGTTTAAAAGCGGGGACACCCTACGAGCAGTACTTC.